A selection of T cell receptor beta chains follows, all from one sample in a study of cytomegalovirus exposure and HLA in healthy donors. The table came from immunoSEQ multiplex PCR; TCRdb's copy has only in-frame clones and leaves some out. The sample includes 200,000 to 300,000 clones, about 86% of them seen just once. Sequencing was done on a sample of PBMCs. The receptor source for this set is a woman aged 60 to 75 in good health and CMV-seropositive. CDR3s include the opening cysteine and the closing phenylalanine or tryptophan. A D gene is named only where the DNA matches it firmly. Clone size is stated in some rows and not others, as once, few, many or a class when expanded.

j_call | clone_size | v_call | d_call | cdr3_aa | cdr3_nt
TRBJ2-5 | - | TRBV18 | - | CASSPRGTAETQYF | TGTGCCAGCTCACCACGCGGGACAGCGGAGACCCAGTACTTC
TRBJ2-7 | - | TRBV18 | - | CASSPSAVPYEQYF | TGTGCCAGCTCACCATCTGCGGTTCCCTACGAGCAGTACTTC
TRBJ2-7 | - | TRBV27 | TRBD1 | CASSRGQGAHEQYF | TGTGCCAGCAGTCGGGGACAGGGGGCCCACGAGCAGTACTTC
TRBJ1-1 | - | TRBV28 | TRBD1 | CASSSIQGGEAFF | TGTGCCAGCAGTTCGATTCAGGGGGGTGAAGCTTTCTTT
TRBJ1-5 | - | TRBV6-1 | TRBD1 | CASSEGGGGQPQHF | TGTGCCAGCAGTGAAGGAGGGGGCGGTCAGCCCCAGCATTTT
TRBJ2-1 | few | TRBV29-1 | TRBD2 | CSARRGGRARKGEQFF | TGCAGCGCCCGACGTGGCGGGAGGGCGCGAAAGGGTGAGCAGTTCTTC
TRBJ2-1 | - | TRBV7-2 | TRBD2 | CASSQGLAGGGPYNEQFF | TGTGCCAGCAGCCAGGGACTAGCGGGAGGGGGCCCTTACAATGAGCAGTTCTTC
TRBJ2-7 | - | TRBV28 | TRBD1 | CASTEPSGQTSYEQYF | TGTGCCAGCACCGAACCTTCGGGACAGACATCCTACGAGCAGTACTTC
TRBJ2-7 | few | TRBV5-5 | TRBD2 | CASSRLAGDLYEQYF | TGTGCCAGCAGCCGACTAGCGGGGGACCTCTACGAGCAGTACTTC
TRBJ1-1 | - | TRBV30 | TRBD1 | CAWSGNRGETEAFF | TGTGCCTGGAGTGGAAACAGGGGCGAGACTGAAGCTTTCTTT
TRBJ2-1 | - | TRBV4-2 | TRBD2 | CASSQDLAGGADEQFF | TGTGCCAGCAGCCAGGACCTAGCGGGAGGGGCCGATGAGCAGTTCTTC
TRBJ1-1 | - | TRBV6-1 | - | CASSTGLGSYTEAFF | TGTGCCAGCAGTACCGGTCTGGGCAGCTACACTGAAGCTTTCTTT
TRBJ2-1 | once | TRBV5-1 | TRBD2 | CASRLPGLATSEQFF | TGCGCCAGCAGACTACCGGGACTAGCGACGAGTGAGCAGTTCTTC
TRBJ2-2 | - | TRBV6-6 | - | CASSWTANTGELFF | TGTGCCAGCAGTTGGACAGCGAACACCGGGGAGCTGTTTTTT
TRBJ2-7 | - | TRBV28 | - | CASTLAEAFSLEQYF | TGTGCCAGCACCCTTGCAGAGGCTTTCTCCCTCGAGCAGTACTTC
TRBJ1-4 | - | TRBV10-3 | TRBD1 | CAIKGGVGTNEKLFF | TGTGCCATCAAAGGGGGCGTTGGAACTAATGAAAAACTGTTTTTT
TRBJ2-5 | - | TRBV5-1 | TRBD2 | CASSPFSPGGEETQYF | TGCGCCAGCAGCCCCTTCTCCCCTGGGGGGGAAGAGACCCAGTACTTC
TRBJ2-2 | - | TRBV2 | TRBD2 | CASSRKTSGSTGELFF | TGTGCCAGCAGTCGGAAGACTAGCGGGAGCACCGGGGAGCTGTTTTTT
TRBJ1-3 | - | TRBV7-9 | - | CASSHPGGGLSGNTIYF | TGTGCCAGCAGTCATCCGGGAGGGGGGCTCTCTGGAAACACCATATATTTT
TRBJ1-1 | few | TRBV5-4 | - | CASSHPQGRFTEAFF | TGTGCCAGCAGCCACCCCCAAGGGAGATTCACTGAAGCTTTCTTT
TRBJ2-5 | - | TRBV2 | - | CASSARVGETQYF | TGTGCCAGCAGTGCCAGGGTTGGCGAGACCCAGTACTTC
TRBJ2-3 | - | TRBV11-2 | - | CASSLAGGRSTQYF | TGTGCCAGCAGCCTAGCCGGGGGTCGGTCTACGCAGTATTTT
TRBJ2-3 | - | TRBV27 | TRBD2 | CASSAKVAGGVRDTQYF | TGTGCCAGCAGTGCTAAGGTAGCGGGAGGGGTTCGAGATACGCAGTATTTT